This T cell receptor beta chain came from a study of blood T cell repertoires in COVID-19. Study as a whole: Sources were T cells, B-cell-depleted T cells, or PBMCs; the material itself was cDNA or gDNA.

The CDR3 runs 12 residues. CDR1 and CDR2 from the germline V gene are MNHNS and SASEGT. Trimming pared 3 bases from V and 7 bases from J, leaving 9 bases between. Those enrolled in Seattle joined during active infection and were followed longitudinally afterward. The authors' processing: Counts of nucleated cells, estimated from reference gene primer amplification, were obtained. TCRdb keeps only in-frame clones here, not all; method: immunoSEQ multiplex PCR. V, J and clone size are taken as reported in that table, and D and trimming were inferred from the DNA itself. The data show 110,000 or so clones, 85% seen once.

The TCR originated in a woman aged 55-75 years with COVID-19, enrolled during active disease. Specimen: peripheral blood. This chain joins TRBV6-1 and TRBJ1-1; D is uncertain. This chain's CDR3 is CASSDNQVEAFF. The CDR3 DNA is TGTGCCAGCAGTGATAATCAGGTTGAAGCTTTCTTT.